This T cell receptor (beta chain) was obtained from a study of blood T cell repertoires in COVID-19. Study background: The origin of the acute and convalescent COVID-19 samples was the United States, Italy and Spain. Nucleic acid was either cDNA or gDNA, and it came from T cells, B-cell-depleted T cells, or PBMCs.

V lost 5 bases to trimming and J lost 0 bases, with 8 bases between them. The CDR3 extends over 14 amino acids. Germline V gene lookup returns CDR1 MNHEY and CDR2 SVGEGT. Per the study methods: Quantification of nucleated cells was approximated via reference gene primer amplification. Using immunoSEQ multiplex PCR, the repertoire was profiled, and TCRdb retains in-frame clones only, with some absent. V and J calls and clone size are copied from that table; D and trimming were computed from the DNA. The sample has 200,000 to 250,000 clones; roughly 88% are singletons. The TCR originated in a man older than 75 with acute or convalescent COVID-19. The chain carries TRBV6-2 or TRBV6-3 and TRBJ1-5; no definite D call. The sample consisted of peripheral blood. The CDR3 DNA reads as TGTGCCAGCAGTGACATCTATAGCAATCAGCCCCAGCATTTT. It is translated as CASSDIYSNQPQHF.